The rows below give T cell receptor beta chains drawn from one sample of a study of CD8 T cells in Susac syndrome. MiXCR, applied by TCRdb to the immunoSEQ multiplex PCR reads, yields one record per CDR3 protein. The sample yields about 110,000 distinct CDR3 sequences, roughly 95% seen once. The sample consisted of CD4+ T cells from PBMCs. All receptors derive from a human donor in good health. The CDR3 runs from the conserved cysteine through the conserved F or W. D genes are given only for firm matches. Not all rows give a size; the values are once, few, many and, for expanded clones, a class.

>TRBJ2-2|-|-|TRBV2
TGTGCCAGCAGGGGGGGGACAACGAACACCGGGGAGCTGTTTTTT
CASRGGTTNTGELFF
>TRBJ2-3|TRBD2|-|TRBV30
TGTGCCTGGAGCGGCTTGGGGGGGAGCACAGATACGCAGTATTTT
CAWSGLGGSTDTQYF
>TRBJ2-3|TRBD2|-|TRBV6-1
TGTGCCAGCTCCGGGACTAGCGGGAGGAATACGCAGTATTTT
CASSGTSGRNTQYF
>TRBJ1-3|-|once|TRBV19
TGTGCCAGTAGTAACAGGGTCCCTGGAAACACCATATATTTT
CASSNRVPGNTIYF
>TRBJ1-1|TRBD1|-|TRBV29-1
TGCAGCACACGGACAGGGAGGGTCACTGAAGCTTTCTTT
CSTRTGRVTEAFF
>TRBJ1-1|-|once|TRBV24-1
TGTGCCACCAGTGACTACAGGAACACTGAAGCTTTCTTT
CATSDYRNTEAFF
>TRBJ1-5|-|-|TRBV30
TGTGCCTGGAGCCCAACAGGGAGGAGCAATCAGCCCCAGCATTTT
CAWSPTGRSNQPQHF
>TRBJ1-2|TRBD1|-|TRBV2
TGTGCCAGCACCGGGACAGGGCACTATGGCTACACCTTC
CASTGTGHYGYTF
>TRBJ1-5|-|-|TRBV12-3/TRBV12-4
TGTGCCAGCAGTACAGGGACACGGATGTGGGAATATAGCAATCAGCCCCAGCATTTT
CASSTGTRMWEYSNQPQHF
>TRBJ1-4|-|-|TRBV5-6
TGTGCCAGCAGCTTTACGGGCTCTAGGCTGGGGAATGAAAAACTGTTTTTT
CASSFTGSRLGNEKLFF
>TRBJ2-5|TRBD2|-|TRBV3-1
TGTGCCAGCAGCCAAGCCATTAGCGGGAGTGCAGAGACCCAGTACTTC
CASSQAISGSAETQYF
>TRBJ1-2|TRBD1|-|TRBV7-9
TGTGCCAGCAGCTTGGGACAGATTGGCTACACCTTC
CASSLGQIGYTF
>TRBJ2-3|TRBD2|-|TRBV9
TGTGCCAGCAGCCGTGGACTAGCGGGAGTGACAGATACGCAGTATTTT
CASSRGLAGVTDTQYF
>TRBJ2-5|TRBD2|-|TRBV5-4
TGTGCCAGCAGCAAGACTAGCGGGTTAGAGACCCAGTACTTC
CASSKTSGLETQYF
>TRBJ1-5|TRBD1|-|TRBV19
TGTGCCAGTAGTACGCCGAGGCGGGACAGGGGGCTAGAGTATCAGCCCCAGCATTTT
CASSTPRRDRGLEYQPQHF
>TRBJ1-1|-|once|TRBV29-1
TGCAGCGTGCGCCAGGGAGGGGGCACTGAAGCTTTCTTT
CSVRQGGGTEAFF
>TRBJ2-7|-|once|TRBV4-3
TGCGCCAGCAGCCAAGAATGGGGCAGGGCAAACTACGAGCAGTACTTC
CASSQEWGRANYEQYF
>TRBJ2-7|-|-|TRBV19
TGTGCCAGTAGATCCCACGGAGACTACGAGCAGTACTTC
CASRSHGDYEQYF
>TRBJ1-5|-|-|TRBV29-1
TGCAGCGTGCAGACAGCGGATCAGCCCCAGCATTTT
CSVQTADQPQHF
>TRBJ1-2|-|-|TRBV7-9
TGTGCCAGCAGCTTAGTTGAGGGTACGGGCTACACCTTC
CASSLVEGTGYTF
>TRBJ1-1|TRBD1|-|TRBV7-3
TGTGCCAGCAGCCCCGCGCGGGACAGTCTGAACACTGAAGCTTTCTTT
CASSPARDSLNTEAFF
>TRBJ2-4|TRBD2|-|TRBV2
TGTGCCAGCAGTTTGACTAGCGGGGGGCTAGCCAAAAACATTCAGTACTTC
CASSLTSGGLAKNIQYF
>TRBJ2-7|-|-|TRBV7-9
TGTGCCAGCAGCTTACGAGCGCCCTACGAGCAGTACTTC
CASSLRAPYEQYF
>TRBJ2-7|-|-|TRBV7-9
TGTGCCAGCAGCTTAGGACAGGAGTCTCAAGAGCAGTACTTC
CASSLGQESQEQYF
>TRBJ2-7|TRBD1|-|TRBV6-5
TGTGCCAGCAGTCCCGGGACAGGGGGCGTAACGGAGCAGTACTTC
CASSPGTGGVTEQYF
>TRBJ1-2|-|-|TRBV29-1
TGCAGCGTTTGGAAAGGGGGGAACTATGGCTACACCTTC
CSVWKGGNYGYTF
>TRBJ2-2|-|-|TRBV13
TGTGCCAGCAGCTTAACAGAGGCCGGGGAGCTGTTTTTT
CASSLTEAGELFF
>TRBJ1-5|-|-|TRBV4-1
TGCGCCAGCAGCCATCAACAGGGCGCTAGCAATCAGCCCCAGCATTTT
CASSHQQGASNQPQHF
>TRBJ2-2|-|-|TRBV5-4
TGTGCCAGCAGCATCGGGCAGGGGAACACCGGGGAGCTGTTTTTT
CASSIGQGNTGELFF
>TRBJ2-2|TRBD1|-|TRBV7-9
TGTGCCAGCAGCCTTGACAGGGTGTCGGGGGAGCTGTTTTTT
CASSLDRVSGELFF
>TRBJ2-4|-|-|TRBV9
TGTGCCAGCAGCGTAGGCCCCGGGCCCCAGTACATTCAGTACTTC
CASSVGPGPQYIQYF
>TRBJ2-6|-|-|TRBV27
TGTGCCAGCAGTTTATCGTCAGTCTCTGGGGCCAACGTCCTGACTTTC
CASSLSSVSGANVLTF
>TRBJ2-7|-|-|TRBV18
TGTGCCAGCTCACCTCCCTCTCTCTTAGAGCAGTACTTC
CASSPPSLLEQYF
>TRBJ1-2|-|-|TRBV5-1
TGCGCCAGCAGCCAGGACGCGGACTATGGCTACACCTTC
CASSQDADYGYTF
>TRBJ1-5|TRBD1|once|TRBV12-3/TRBV12-4
TGTGCCAGCAGTCCGGGGGACAGGGTGAATCAGCCCCAGCATTTT
CASSPGDRVNQPQHF
>TRBJ1-1|TRBD1|-|TRBV15
TGTGCCACCAGCATCTACCGGGACAGCACTGAAGCTTTCTTT
CATSIYRDSTEAFF
>TRBJ2-1|-|-|TRBV5-6
TGTGCCAGCAGCTTGGAGGGGTCGACCTACAATGAGCAGTTCTTC
CASSLEGSTYNEQFF